Reported below is one T cell receptor (beta chain). In the source study's methods: Reference gene primer amplification in the assay estimated nucleated cell counts. Method: immunoSEQ multiplex PCR; TCRdb's copy keeps in-frame clones and lacks some. V and J calls and clone size are those listed in that table; D and trimming were worked out from the DNA. The sample has around 130,000 clones; around 83% are singletons. The record originates from a study of blood T cell repertoires in COVID-19. As for the study in general: COVID-19 samples from acute and convalescent phases originated in the United States, Italy and Spain. The cDNA or gDNA used as material had been derived from T cells, B-cell-depleted T cells, or PBMCs.

The V gene's germline CDR1 is SGHVS and CDR2 FNYEAQ. With 2 bases removed from V and 7 bases from J, the gap between germline ends came to 12 bases. The CDR3 is 14 amino acids. The sequencing input was PBMCs or T cells enriched from blood (not recorded which). V usage is TRBV7-6 and J usage is TRBJ2-1, with D possibly being TRBD2 (6 bases). This clonotype was obtained from a woman under 40 who had recovered from COVID-19. CDR3 sequence reads: CASSLLSGRNEQFF. CDR3 nucleotide sequence: TGTGCCAGCAGCTTACTTAGCGGACGTAATGAGCAGTTCTTC.